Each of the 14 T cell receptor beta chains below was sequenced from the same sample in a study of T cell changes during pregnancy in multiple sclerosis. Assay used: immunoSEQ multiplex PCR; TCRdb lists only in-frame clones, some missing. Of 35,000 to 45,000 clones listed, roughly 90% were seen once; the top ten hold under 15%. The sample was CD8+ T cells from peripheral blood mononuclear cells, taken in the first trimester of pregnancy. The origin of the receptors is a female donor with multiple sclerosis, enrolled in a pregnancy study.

CDR3 DNA: TGTGCCAGCAGTGATGGCCGGAACGGGGCTAACTATGGCTACACCTTC. It encodes CASSDGRNGANYGYTF. This chain joins TRBV2 and TRBJ1-2; D gene uncertain. This CDR3 has 16 amino acids. CDR1 and CDR2 (germline): SNHLY, FYNNEI. Trimming removed 3 bases from V and 0 bases from J, with 14 bases in between.

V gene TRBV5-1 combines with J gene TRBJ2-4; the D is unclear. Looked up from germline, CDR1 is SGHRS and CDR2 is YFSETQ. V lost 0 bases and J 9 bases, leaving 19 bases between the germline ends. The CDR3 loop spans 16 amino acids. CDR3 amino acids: CASSLEISSVEFIQYF. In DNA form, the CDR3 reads TGCGCCAGCAGCTTGGAGATCTCAAGCGTTGAATTCATTCAGTACTTC. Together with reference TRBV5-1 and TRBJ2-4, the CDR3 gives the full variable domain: KAGVTQTPRYLIKTRGQQVTLSCSPISGHRSVSWYQQTPGQGLQFLFEYFSETQRNKGNFPGRFSGRQFSNSRSEMNVSTLELGDSALYLCASSLEISSVEFIQYFGAGTRLSVL.

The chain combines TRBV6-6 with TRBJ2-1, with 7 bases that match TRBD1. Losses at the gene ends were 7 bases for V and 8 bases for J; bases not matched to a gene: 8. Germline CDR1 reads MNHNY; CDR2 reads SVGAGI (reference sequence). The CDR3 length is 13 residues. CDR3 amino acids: CASTLKGADEQFF. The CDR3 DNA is TGTGCCAGCACCTTAAAGGGGGCGGATGAGCAGTTCTTC.

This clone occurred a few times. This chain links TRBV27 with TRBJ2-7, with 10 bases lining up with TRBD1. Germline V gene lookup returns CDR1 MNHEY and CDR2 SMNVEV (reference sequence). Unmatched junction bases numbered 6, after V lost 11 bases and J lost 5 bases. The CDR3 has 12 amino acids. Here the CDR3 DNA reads TGTGCCGTAATAGGACAGGGGGACGAGCAGTACTTC. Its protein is CAVIGQGDEQYF.

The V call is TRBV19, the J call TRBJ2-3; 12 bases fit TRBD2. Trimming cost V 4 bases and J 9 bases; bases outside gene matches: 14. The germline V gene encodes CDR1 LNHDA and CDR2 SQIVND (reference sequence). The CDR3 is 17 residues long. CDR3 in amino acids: CASSTLISSGGAETQYF. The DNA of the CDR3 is TGTGCCAGTAGTACTCTCATCTCTAGCGGGGGGGCGGAAACGCAGTATTTT. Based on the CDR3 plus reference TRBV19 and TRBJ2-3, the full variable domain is DGGITQSPKYLFRKEGQNVTLSCEQNLNHDAMYWYRQDPGQGLRLIYYSQIVNDFQKGDIAEGYSVSREKKESFPLTVTSAQKNPTAFYLCASSTLISSGGAETQYFGPGTRLTVL.

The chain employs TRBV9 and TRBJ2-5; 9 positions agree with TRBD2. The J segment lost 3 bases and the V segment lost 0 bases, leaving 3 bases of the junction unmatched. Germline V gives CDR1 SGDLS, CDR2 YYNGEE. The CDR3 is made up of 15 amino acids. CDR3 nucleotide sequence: TGTGCCAGCAGCGTAGTTCTAGCGGGGAAAGAGACCCAGTACTTC. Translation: CASSVVLAGKETQYF.

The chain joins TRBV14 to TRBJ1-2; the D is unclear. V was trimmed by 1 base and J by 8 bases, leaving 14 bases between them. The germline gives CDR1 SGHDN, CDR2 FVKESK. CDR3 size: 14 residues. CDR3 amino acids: CASSQVSGSEGYTF. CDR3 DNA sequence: TGTGCCAGCAGCCAAGTTAGCGGGTCTGAGGGCTACACCTTC.

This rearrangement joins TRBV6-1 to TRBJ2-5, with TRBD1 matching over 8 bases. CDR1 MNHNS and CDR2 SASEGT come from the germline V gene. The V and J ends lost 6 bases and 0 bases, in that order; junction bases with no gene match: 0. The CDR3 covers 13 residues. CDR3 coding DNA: TGTGCCAGCAGGGGACAGGACCAAGAGACCCAGTACTTC. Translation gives CASRGQDQETQYF.

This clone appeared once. The CDR3 here is CASSPPTPATAGEQYF. The CDR3 nucleotides read TGTGCCAGCAGCCCCCCCACCCCTGCGACAGCCGGCGAGCAGTACTTC. The V and J genes are TRBV9 and TRBJ2-7; D might be TRBD1 (5 bases). V was cut by 4 bases and J by 6 bases, with 23 bases left in between. Germline-derived CDR1 and CDR2 are SGDLS and YYNGEE. The CDR3 has 16 residues.

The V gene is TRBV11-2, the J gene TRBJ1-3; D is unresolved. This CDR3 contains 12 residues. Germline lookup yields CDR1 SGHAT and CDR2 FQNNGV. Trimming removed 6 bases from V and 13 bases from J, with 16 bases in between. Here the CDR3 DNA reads TGTGCCAGCAGTATGAACGGGGATACGATATATTTT. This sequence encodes CASSMNGDTIYF.

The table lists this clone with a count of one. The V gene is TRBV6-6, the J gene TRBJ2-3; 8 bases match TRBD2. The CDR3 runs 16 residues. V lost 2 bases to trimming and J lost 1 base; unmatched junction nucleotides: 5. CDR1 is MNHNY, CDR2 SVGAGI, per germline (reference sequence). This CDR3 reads CASSYPGLDRTDTQYF. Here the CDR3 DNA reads TGTGCCAGCAGTTACCCGGGACTAGATCGCACAGATACGCAGTATTTT.

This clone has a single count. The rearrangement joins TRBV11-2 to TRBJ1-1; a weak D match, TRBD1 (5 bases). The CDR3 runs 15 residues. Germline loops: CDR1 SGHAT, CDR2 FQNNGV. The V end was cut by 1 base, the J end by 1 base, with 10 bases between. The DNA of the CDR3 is TGTGCCAGCAGCTTAGCGGCAGGGCCGAACACTGAAGCTTTCTTT. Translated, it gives CASSLAAGPNTEAFF. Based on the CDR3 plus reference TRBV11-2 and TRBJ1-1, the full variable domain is EAGVAQSPRYKIIEKRQSVAFWCNPISGHATLYWYQQILGQGPKLLIQFQNNGVVDDSQLPKDRFSAERLKGVDSTLKIQPAKLEDSAVYLCASSLAAGPNTEAFFGQGTRLTVV.

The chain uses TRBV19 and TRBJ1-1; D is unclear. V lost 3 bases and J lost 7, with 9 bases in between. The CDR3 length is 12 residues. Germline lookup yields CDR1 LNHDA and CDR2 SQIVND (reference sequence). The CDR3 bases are TGTGCCAGTAGTATTGGAGCGTTTGAAGCTTTCTTT. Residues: CASSIGAFEAFF.

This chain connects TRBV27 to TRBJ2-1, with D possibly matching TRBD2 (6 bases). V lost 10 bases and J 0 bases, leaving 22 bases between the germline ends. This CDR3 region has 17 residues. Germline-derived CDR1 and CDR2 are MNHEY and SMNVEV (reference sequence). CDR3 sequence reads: CATAAGQGLSSYNEQFF. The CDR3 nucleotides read TGTGCCACCGCCGCGGGGCAGGGTTTAAGCTCCTACAATGAGCAGTTCTTC.